The clone carrying this T cell receptor (beta chain) appeared once. The antigen is undetermined. The entry originates in a study of shared clonotypes between healthy human individuals. Study information: CD4 naive cells filled three plates per donor, CD4 memory three, CD8 naive two and CD8 memory one. Study-wide results and caveats: Naive subsets generally exceeded memory subsets in estimated richness. Against clonotypes common to all four donors, non-shared ones had lower generation probabilities.

The study ran the assay at deep level. Clones were read by immunoSEQ multiplex PCR, and TCRdb kept only the in-frame ones, dropping some. This sample yields some 1,900,000 clones, of which approximately 94% are seen a single time; approximately 1% belongs to the top ten. CD45RO-negative cells were positively selected for CCR7, leaving out terminally differentiated effector memory CD45RA+ cells. Trimming removed 6 bases from V and 5 bases from J, with 16 bases in between. Germline V CDR1 and CDR2: LGHNT, FRNRAP. The CDR3 contains 14 residues. This receptor was identified in a man aged 18-30 years in good health. The sample comprised naive CD8+ T cells sorted from blood. The V and J genes are TRBV12-5 and TRBJ1-1; D perhaps matches TRBD1 (6 bases). The CDR3 sequence is CASGPGAGSTEAFF. The CDR3 DNA reads as TGTGCTAGTGGCCCGGGGGCAGGGAGTACTGAAGCTTTCTTT.